This is a list of T cell receptor beta chains from one sample in a study of regulatory T cells in long-lasting Graves disease. One entry per CDR3 protein results from TCRdb running MiXCR on the multiplex PCR reads. The sample consists of 680,000 or so distinct CDR3 sequences, approximately 15% of them appearing once. The data also belong to a second study, concerning T cells in Graves' hyperthyroidism and ophthalmopathy.

The material was peripheral blood mononuclear cells (PBMCs), obtained at new diagnosis, from a patient treated with antithyroid drugs. All receptors derive from a woman in her thirties with Graves disease. Both conserved end residues are part of each CDR3. A D gene is named only where the DNA matches it firmly. Clone size is not always given. Where it is, it says once, few, many or a class for expanded clones.

d_call	v_call	clone_size	j_call	cdr3_nt	cdr3_aa
TRBD1	TRBV28	.	TRBJ2-7	TGTGCCAGCAGGGGGTTGGGACAGGGACGGTACGAGCAGTACTTC	CASRGLGQGRYEQYF
.	TRBV7-8	many	TRBJ2-7	TGTGCCAGCAGCTTACGGCTCGAGGAGCAGTACTTC	CASSLRLEEQYF
TRBD2	TRBV7-8	many	TRBJ2-7	TGTGCCACCCAACTAGCGGGAGGGCCCTACGAGCAGTACTTC	CATQLAGGPYEQYF
.	TRBV29-1	.	TRBJ2-7	TGCAGCGCTGCCGACAGGACAACCTACGAGCAGTACTTC	CSAADRTTYEQYF
.	TRBV19	many	TRBJ1-5	TGTGCCAGCACCACAGGAGTCGGTCAGCCCCAGCATTTT	CASTTGVGQPQHF
TRBD2	TRBV2	.	TRBJ2-4	TGTGCCAGCACTAGAGGGGCTGGCGGGAGAGTAGGGGTCAAAAACATTCAGTACTTC	CASTRGAGGRVGVKNIQYF
.	TRBV20-1	once	TRBJ2-1	TGCAGTGCTTCCCCACTGGGGGCCGGTGAGCAGTTCTTC	CSASPLGAGEQFF
.	TRBV27	many	TRBJ1-2	TGTGCCAGCAGTTCGTGGGACATCGGGAAAATTGGCTACACCTTC	CASSSWDIGKIGYTF
TRBD2	TRBV14	.	TRBJ2-1	TGTGCCAGCAGCTCTAGCGGGAGGGCCTTCCAGTTCTTC	CASSSSGRAFQFF
TRBD1	TRBV28	many	TRBJ1-2	TGTGCCAGCAGTTTTCCCCATCCGGGACAGGGGAGTGGTGGCTACACCTTC	CASSFPHPGQGSGGYTF
.	TRBV5-4	few	TRBJ1-6	TGTGCCAGCAGCTTGGAAGGGTCGGGGTCACCCCTCCACTTT	CASSLEGSGSPLHF
TRBD1	TRBV12-3/TRBV12-4	once	TRBJ1-5	TGTGCCAACAGTTTAGTGGGGAACAGGGGATATCAGCCCCAGCATTTT	CANSLVGNRGYQPQHF
.	TRBV19	few	TRBJ1-4	TGTGCCAGTAGTTTGGCGAGGGAAAAACTGTTTTTT	CASSLAREKLFF
TRBD1	TRBV5-1	few	TRBJ2-7	TGCGCCAGCAGCTTGGCAGGGGGCTCCCAGGGCGAGCAGTACTTC	CASSLAGGSQGEQYF
TRBD2	TRBV3-1	.	TRBJ2-5	TGTGCCAGCAGCTTTCTAGCGGGGGATAAAGAGACCCAGTACTTC	CASSFLAGDKETQYF
.	TRBV30	few	TRBJ2-7	TGTGCCTGGGGCGGTTTTTACGAGCAGTACTTC	CAWGGFYEQYF
TRBD1	TRBV10-3	many	TRBJ2-7	TGTGCCATCAGCCCCGGGACAGGGGGCCCCTACGAGCAGTACTTC	CAISPGTGGPYEQYF
.	TRBV5-6	.	TRBJ2-7	TGTGCCAGCAGCTTGGAAGCAGACTACGAGCAGTACTTC	CASSLEADYEQYF
TRBD1	TRBV28	many	TRBJ1-5	TGTGCCAGCATGCCTTCGACAGGGGCAGTATACAATCAGCCCCAGCATTTT	CASMPSTGAVYNQPQHF
TRBD1	TRBV28	many	TRBJ1-5	TGTGCCAGCAGTATAGGGACAGGGGTGCAGCCCCAGCATTTT	CASSIGTGVQPQHF
.	TRBV7-9	many	TRBJ1-2	TGTGCCAGCAGCTCAATAAGCGGTGGGGCCGTCTATGGCTACACCTTC	CASSSISGGAVYGYTF
.	TRBV28	.	TRBJ2-2	TGTGCCAGCAGGGACGGGATGGGCAACACCGGGGAGCTGTTTTTT	CASRDGMGNTGELFF
.	TRBV27	many	TRBJ2-7	TGTGCCAGCAGTTTCCGGGACGGACTACCCTACGAGCAGTACTTC	CASSFRDGLPYEQYF
TRBD1	TRBV6-2/TRBV6-3	many	TRBJ2-7	TGTGCCAGCAGTGGGTTAGGGGGGACAGGGGGCGCGGACGAGCAGTACTTC	CASSGLGGTGGADEQYF
.	TRBV29-1	.	TRBJ2-7	TGCAGCGCCAGTTCCGGTAACTCCTACGAGCAGTACTTC	CSASSGNSYEQYF
.	TRBV15	.	TRBJ1-2	TGTGCCACCAGCAGAGGCTGGGGGACTTTCGAAGGGGGCTACACCTTC	CATSRGWGTFEGGYTF
.	TRBV7-6	.	TRBJ2-3	TGTGCCAGCAGCGCCGCCGGGGGTGGAGATACGCAGTATTTT	CASSAAGGGDTQYF
TRBD2	TRBV3-1	.	TRBJ2-5	TGTGCCAGCAGCCGCGGGACTAGCGGGAGCCAAGAGACCCAGTACTTC	CASSRGTSGSQETQYF